These 10 T cell receptor beta chains were sequenced from one sample in a study of T cells in Graves' hyperthyroidism and ophthalmopathy. TCR beta CDR3 regions were amplified from RNA. A first-round RT-PCR of the TCR CDR3 used the HTBI primer set. TCRdb re-called the multiplex PCR reads with MiXCR, one entry per CDR3 protein. The sample has hundreds of thousands of distinct CDR3 sequences, about 38% seen once. The sequenced sample consisted of blood. The receptors here all came from a man between 18 and 35 years old with Graves' hyperthyroidism.

This clonotype was counted once. The rearrangement uses TRBV5-1 and TRBJ2-5; possible D gene TRBD2, 6 bases. Trimming stripped 4 bases from V and 3 bases from J, with 13 bases between. Germline V gene lookup returns CDR1 SGHRS and CDR2 YFSETQ. The CDR3 sequence is 14 residues long. The CDR3: CASSQGDFKETQYF. In DNA, the CDR3 is TGCGCCAGCAGCCAAGGGGACTTTAAAGAGACCCAGTACTTC.

V gene TRBV20-1 combines with J gene TRBJ2-7; D possibly uses TRBD1 or TRBD2 (5 bases each). Trimming left V 3 bases short and J 2 bases short, with 17 bases between. The CDR3 contains 15 residues. Germline V CDR1 and CDR2: DFQATT, SNEGSKA (reference sequence). The CDR3: CSARPRDRDTYEQYF. The DNA of the CDR3 is TGCAGTGCTAGGCCCCGGGACCGGGATACCTACGAGCAGTACTTC.

With regard to this clonotype: A much larger clone is a single base away; this may be a read error. This chain uses TRBV20-1 with TRBJ1-2; perhaps TRBD1 as D (5 bases). This CDR3 is 13 amino acids long. CDR1 and CDR2 (germline): DFQATT, SNEGSKA (reference sequence). CDR3 protein: CSAAIQEEEGYAF. The CDR3 coding sequence is TGCAGTGCCGCCATACAGGAGGAGGAAGGCTACGCCTTC.

The chain links TRBV20-1 to TRBJ2-7; 9 nucleotides line up with TRBD2. The last part of the DNA fits TRBJ2-5 better; the J call may be wrong. The length of the CDR3 is 17 residues. From germline, CDR1 is DFQATT and CDR2 SNEGSKA (reference sequence). The CDR3 DNA reads TGCAGTGCTAGAGATTTGGCTAGCGGGACGTTCCAAGAGACCCAGTACTTC. This translates into CSARDLASGTFQETQYF.

This clonotype was picked up many times. This chain connects TRBV20-1 to TRBJ1-6; D perhaps matches TRBD1 (6 bases). Germline values: CDR1 DFQATT, CDR2 SNEGSKA (reference sequence). The CDR3 is 12 amino acids. V was clipped by 5 bases and J by 8 bases, with 10 bases between them. CDR3 sequence reads: CSAGGGHSPLHF. DNA of the CDR3: TGCAGTGCTGGGGGGGGGCATTCACCCCTCCACTTT.

This clonotype has just a few counts. This chain uses TRBV12-3 or TRBV12-4 with TRBJ2-7; TRBD1 aligns across 8 bases. Unmatched junction bases numbered 10, after V lost 5 bases and J lost 4 bases. The CDR3 extends over 15 amino acids. The CDR3 protein is CASSDPQGARYEQYF. The CDR3 DNA follows: TGTGCCAGCAGTGACCCCCAGGGGGCGCGGTACGAGCAGTACTTC.

There are a few counts of this clonotype. The chain recombines TRBV12-3 or TRBV12-4 with TRBJ2-5, with 7 positions matching TRBD1. J gave up 5 bases and V 5 bases, and 11 bases lay outside the gene matches. The CDR3 spans 15 residues. The DNA of the CDR3 is TGTGCCAGCAGTCCACGACAGGGAACGGGGGAGACCCAGTACTTC. Its translation is CASSPRQGTGETQYF.

The chain has TRBV25-1 and TRBJ1-5; TRBD1 aligns across 9 bases. The ends lost 8 bases at V and 7 bases at J; junction bases unmatched: 6. The CDR3 is made up of 13 amino acids. Germline lookup yields CDR1 MGHDK and CDR2 SYGVNS. CDR3 loop: CASGTGRRQPQHF. The CDR3 DNA follows: TGTGCCAGCGGGACAGGGCGGAGGCAGCCCCAGCATTTT.

The V gene is TRBV29-1, the J gene TRBJ2-7; TRBD2 matches at 11 bases. This CDR3 spans 13 amino acids. Germline V gene lookup returns CDR1 SQVTM and CDR2 ANQGSEA. J was trimmed by 4 bases and V by 4 bases; bases with no gene match: 3. CDR3 protein: CSVGVAGGYEQYF. The CDR3 bases are TGCAGCGTTGGGGTAGCGGGAGGGTACGAGCAGTACTTC.

A few counts support this clonotype. DNA for the CDR3: TGTGCCAGCAGCCCGGGACAGCTAGACGAGCAGTACTTC. Residues: CASSPGQLDEQYF. V gene TRBV13 combines with J gene TRBJ2-7; 7 nucleotides align to TRBD1. The CDR3 runs to 13 residues. CDR1 and CDR2 (germline): PRHDT, FYEKMQ (reference sequence). Trimming cost V 5 bases and J 5 bases; bases outside gene matches: 6.